Below, 10 T cell receptor beta chains from the same sample are listed, as sequenced in a study of T cell clonality in common variable immunodeficiency. Method: immunoSEQ multiplex PCR; TCRdb's copy keeps in-frame clones and lacks some. The data show under 45,000 clones, with none appearing a single time. The source material was peripheral blood mononuclear cells. The origin of the receptors is a person aged 18 to 75 in good health.

This clone was picked up many times. The sequence runs out 3 residues before the end of the CDR3; the remainder is reconstructed from the germline J gene. This chain uses TRBV10-2 with TRBJ2-1; D not resolved. The CDR3 length is 13 residues. V was trimmed by 2 bases and J by 4 bases, leaving 6 bases between them. CDR1 and CDR2 from the germline V gene are WSHSY and SAAADI. The CDR3 bases that were read are TGCGCCAGCAGTGAGATATATTACAATGAG. This codes for CASSEIYYNE. The full CDR3 sequence reads CASSEIYYNEQFF.

This clone was observed at least ten times. Read data end 3 residues before the CDR3 end; the end is taken from the germline J gene. The chain employs TRBV29-1 and TRBJ2-1; 14 bases agree with TRBD2. The V gene's germline CDR1 is SQVTM and CDR2 ANQGSEA. Losses at the gene ends were 7 bases for V and 7 bases for J; bases not matched to a gene: 9. The CDR3 covers 15 residues. The CDR3: CSAHGTSGSLNEQFF. The DNA read from the CDR3 is TGCAGCGCTCACGGGACTAGCGGGAGTCTGAATGAG.

This clone was seen at least ten times. The read ends 3 residues before the CDR3 terminus; that terminus is restored from the germline J gene. The V call is TRBV3-1 (or the pseudogene TRBV3-2), the J call TRBJ2-3; 7 bases map to TRBD2. CDR1 and CDR2 from the germline V gene are LGHDT and YNNKEL (reference sequence). The ends lost 4 bases at V and 0 bases at J; junction bases unmatched: 4. This CDR3 is 15 amino acids long. CDR3 bases read: TGTGCCAGCAGCCTTAGCGGGCCTAGCACAGATACG. It translates to CASSLSGPSTDT. The full CDR3 sequence reads CASSLSGPSTDTQYF.

This clone was seen at least ten times. The read gets to within 3 residues of the CDR3 end, and the germline J gene fills in the rest. The chain links TRBV5-8 to TRBJ2-2; D not certain. Germline-derived CDR1 and CDR2 are SGHTS and YDEGEE. The CDR3 runs to 15 residues. V shed 0 bases and J shed 3 bases, with 9 bases lying between them. The CDR3 bases that were read are TGTGCCAGCAGCTTGGGCACTATCTACACCGGGGAG. Amino acid sequence: CASSLGTIYTGE. The whole CDR3 sequence is CASSLGTIYTGELFF. Using reference TRBV5-8 and TRBJ2-2 for the parts outside the CDR3, the full variable domain is EAGVTQSPTHLIKTRGQQATLRCSPISGHTSVYWYQQALGLGLQFLLWYDEGEERNRGNFPPRFSGRQFPNYSSELNVNALELEDSALYLCASSLGTIYTGELFFGEGSRLTVL.

Turning to this clone: The CDR3 end falls 3 residues outside the read, so it is completed with the germline J gene. The chain combines TRBV18 with TRBJ2-5; either TRBD1 or TRBD2 may supply D (5 bases each). The CDR3 extends over 16 amino acids. Germline loops: CDR1 KGHSH, CDR2 LQKENI. The CDR3 is CASSGLPPGSTDTQYF. The part of the CDR3 DNA that was read is TGTGCCAGCTCAGGTCTCCCACCAGGGAGCACAGATACC.

This clone was seen repeatedly, ten times or more. The read finishes 3 residues shy of the CDR3 end, and the germline J gene is used to complete it. The V gene is TRBV9, the J gene TRBJ2-1, with D perhaps TRBD1 (6 bases). Trimming stripped 0 bases from V and 5 bases from J, with 18 bases between. CDR1 and CDR2 from the germline V gene are SGDLS and YYNGEE. The length of the CDR3 is 17 residues. CDR3 bases read: TGTGCCAGCAGCGTAGCTACTGGTGGGAAGGGGGACAATGAG. Amino acids: CASSVATGGKGDNE. The CDR3, in full, reads CASSVATGGKGDNEQFF.

By share, this clone counts as medium-sized. With the read ending 3 residues before the CDR3 end, the germline J gene is used to fill in that end. This chain uses TRBV5-1 with TRBJ2-7; possibly TRBD1 for D (6 bases). Germline CDR1 is SGHRS and CDR2 is YFSETQ. This CDR3 region has 14 residues. Trimming cost V 4 bases and J 4 bases, with 15 bases left between them. The covered CDR3 bases are TGCGCCAGCAGCCCTGGGACATTTCTATACGAG. Translation gives CASSPGTFLYE. The whole CDR3 region reads CASSPGTFLYEQYF. Combining the CDR3 with reference TRBV5-1 and TRBJ2-7 gives the whole variable domain KAGVTQTPRYLIKTRGQQVTLSCSPISGHRSVSWYQQTPGQGLQFLFEYFSETQRNKGNFPGRFSGRQFSNSRSEMNVSTLELGDSALYLCASSPGTFLYEQYFGPGTRLTVT.

This clone came up many times. The read stops 3 residues short of the end of the CDR3; the missing end is completed from the germline J gene. J is TRBJ2-4 and V is TRBV19, with 8 positions matching TRBD1. The germline CDR1 and CDR2 sequences are LNHDA and SQIVND (reference sequence). V lost 5 bases to trimming and J lost 9 bases; unmatched junction nucleotides: 3. The length of the CDR3 is 12 residues. The chain's CDR3 is CASSPTGVIQYF. The covered CDR3 bases are TGTGCCAGTAGTCCGACAGGGGTCATT. The full variable domain, in which reference TRBV19 and TRBJ2-4 provide the parts outside the CDR3, is DGGITQSPKYLFRKEGQNVTLSCEQNLNHDAMYWYRQDPGQGLRLIYYSQIVNDFQKGDIAEGYSVSREKKESFPLTVTSAQKNPTAFYLCASSPTGVIQYFGAGTRLSVL.

This clone was counted ten times or more. This CDR3 reads CSARDSSGRALRETQYF. CDR3 DNA (partial): TGCAGTGCTAGAGATTCTAGCGGGAGGGCGTTACGAGAGACC. The chain links TRBV20-1 to TRBJ2-5; TRBD2 matches 12 bases. The sequenced fragment ends 3 residues before the CDR3 boundary, so the rest is inferred from the germline J gene. CDR3 length: 17 residues. CDR1 is DFQATT, CDR2 SNEGSKA, per germline (reference sequence). Unmatched junction bases numbered 9, after V lost 0 bases and J lost 4 bases.

This clone was found many times. CDR3 sequence: CASHRQMNTEAFF. CDR3 DNA, as far as it was read: TGTGCCAGCCACCGACAGATGAACACTGAA. The chain links TRBV6-2 or TRBV6-3 to TRBJ1-1; a weak D match, TRBD1 (5 bases). The read ends 3 residues before the CDR3 terminus; that terminus is restored from the germline J gene. V was cut by 8 bases and J by 0 bases, with 10 bases left in between. Germline-derived CDR1 and CDR2 are MNHEY and SVGEGT. The CDR3 is 13 residues long.